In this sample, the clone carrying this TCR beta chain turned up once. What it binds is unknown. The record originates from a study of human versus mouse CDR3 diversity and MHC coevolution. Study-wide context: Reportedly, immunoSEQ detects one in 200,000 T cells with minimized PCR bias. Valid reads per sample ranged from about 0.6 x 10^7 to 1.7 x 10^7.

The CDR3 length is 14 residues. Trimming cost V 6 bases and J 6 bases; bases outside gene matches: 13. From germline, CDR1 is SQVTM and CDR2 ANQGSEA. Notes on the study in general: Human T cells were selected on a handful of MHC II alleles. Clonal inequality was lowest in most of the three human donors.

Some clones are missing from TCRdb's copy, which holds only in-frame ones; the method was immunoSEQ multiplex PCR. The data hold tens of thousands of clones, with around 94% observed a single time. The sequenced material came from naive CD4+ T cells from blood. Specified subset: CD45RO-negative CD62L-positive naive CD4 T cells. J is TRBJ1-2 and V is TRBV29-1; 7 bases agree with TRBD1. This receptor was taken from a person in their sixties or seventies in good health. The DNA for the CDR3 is TGCAGCGTCTACCGGACAGGAAATGAGAATGGCTACACCTTC. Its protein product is CSVYRTGNENGYTF.